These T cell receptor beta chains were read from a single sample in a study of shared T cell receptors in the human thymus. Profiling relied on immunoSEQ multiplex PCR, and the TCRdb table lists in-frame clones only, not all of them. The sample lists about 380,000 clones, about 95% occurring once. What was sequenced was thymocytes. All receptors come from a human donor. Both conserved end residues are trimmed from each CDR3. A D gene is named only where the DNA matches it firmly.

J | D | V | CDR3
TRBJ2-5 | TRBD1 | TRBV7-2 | ASSRTGQETQY
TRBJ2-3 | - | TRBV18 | ASSPPGSPNTQY
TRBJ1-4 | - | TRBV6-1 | ASRSGFFSNEKLF
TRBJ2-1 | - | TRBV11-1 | ASSSDLYNEQF
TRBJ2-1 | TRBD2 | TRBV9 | ASSYYRLATYNEQF
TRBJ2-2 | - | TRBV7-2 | ASSVDLNTGELF
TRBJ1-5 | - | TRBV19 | ASSMSGHLSNQPQH
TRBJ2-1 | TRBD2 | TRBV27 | ASSFAAGGPGEQF
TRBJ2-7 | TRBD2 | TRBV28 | ASSGGSGYEQY
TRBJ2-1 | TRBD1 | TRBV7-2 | ASSRDRDCTSQGNEQF
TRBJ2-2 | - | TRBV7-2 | ASSLWQGSSTGELF
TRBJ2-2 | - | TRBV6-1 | ASSEAGDPDLTGELF
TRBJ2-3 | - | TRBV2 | ASSEAAPARRDSTDTQY
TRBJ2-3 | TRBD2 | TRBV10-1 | ASSGGASGRAKDTQY
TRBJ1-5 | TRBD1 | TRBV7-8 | ASSRRTGGVYQPQH
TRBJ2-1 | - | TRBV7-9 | ASSLITKTYNEQF
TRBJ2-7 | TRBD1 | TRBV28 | ASSFPLTGDEQY
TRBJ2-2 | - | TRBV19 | ASSISAVTGELF